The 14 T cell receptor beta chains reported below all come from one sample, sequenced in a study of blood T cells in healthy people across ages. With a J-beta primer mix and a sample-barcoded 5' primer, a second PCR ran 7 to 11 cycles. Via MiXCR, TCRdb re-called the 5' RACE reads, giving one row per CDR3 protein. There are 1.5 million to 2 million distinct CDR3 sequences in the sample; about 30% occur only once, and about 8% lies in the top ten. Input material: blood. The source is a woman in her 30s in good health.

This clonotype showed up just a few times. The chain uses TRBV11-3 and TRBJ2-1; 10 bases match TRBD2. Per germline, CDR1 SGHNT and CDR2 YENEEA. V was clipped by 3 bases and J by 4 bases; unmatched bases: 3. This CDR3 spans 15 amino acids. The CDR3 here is CASSLNSGGYNEQFF. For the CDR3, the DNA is TGTGCCAGCAGCTTGAATAGCGGGGGGTACAATGAGCAGTTCTTC.

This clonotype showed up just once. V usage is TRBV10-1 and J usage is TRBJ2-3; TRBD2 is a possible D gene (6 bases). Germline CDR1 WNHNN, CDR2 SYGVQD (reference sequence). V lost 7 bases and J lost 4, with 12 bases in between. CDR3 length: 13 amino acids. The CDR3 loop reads CASKDPGADTQYF. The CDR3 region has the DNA TGCGCCAGCAAGGACCCGGGAGCAGATACGCAGTATTTT.

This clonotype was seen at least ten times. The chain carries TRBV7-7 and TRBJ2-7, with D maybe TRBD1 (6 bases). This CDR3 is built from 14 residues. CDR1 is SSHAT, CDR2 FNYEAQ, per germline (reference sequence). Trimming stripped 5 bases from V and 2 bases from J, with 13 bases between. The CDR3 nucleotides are TGTGCCAGCAGCCTCCGGGACATCACCTACGAGCAGTACTTC. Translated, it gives CASSLRDITYEQYF.

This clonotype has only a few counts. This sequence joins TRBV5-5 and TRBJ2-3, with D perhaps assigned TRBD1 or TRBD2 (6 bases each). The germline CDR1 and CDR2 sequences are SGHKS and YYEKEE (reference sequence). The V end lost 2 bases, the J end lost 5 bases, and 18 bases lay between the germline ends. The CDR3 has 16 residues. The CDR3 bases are TGTGCCAGCAGCTTTTTGGCGGGGCAAGGGGGAGATACGCAGTATTTT. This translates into CASSFLAGQGGDTQYF. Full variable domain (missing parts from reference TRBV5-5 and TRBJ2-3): DAGVTQSPTHLIKTRGQQVTLRCSPISGHKSVSWYQQVLGQGPQFIFQYYEKEERGRGNFPDRFSARQFPNYSSELNVNALLLGDSALYLCASSFLAGQGGDTQYFGPGTRLTVL.

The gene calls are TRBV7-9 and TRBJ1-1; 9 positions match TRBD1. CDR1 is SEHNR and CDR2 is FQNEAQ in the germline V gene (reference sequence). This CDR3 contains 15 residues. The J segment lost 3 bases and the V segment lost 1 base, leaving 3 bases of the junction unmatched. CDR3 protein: CASSLGQGVDTEAFF. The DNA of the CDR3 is TGTGCCAGCAGCTTAGGACAGGGGGTCGACACTGAAGCTTTCTTT.

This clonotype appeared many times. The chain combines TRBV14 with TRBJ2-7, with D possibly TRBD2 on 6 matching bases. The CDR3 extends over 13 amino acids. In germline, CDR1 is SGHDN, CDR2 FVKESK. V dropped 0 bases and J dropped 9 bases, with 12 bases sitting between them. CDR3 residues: CASSQDLGGGQYF. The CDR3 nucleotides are TGTGCCAGCAGCCAAGATTTGGGAGGTGGGCAGTACTTC.

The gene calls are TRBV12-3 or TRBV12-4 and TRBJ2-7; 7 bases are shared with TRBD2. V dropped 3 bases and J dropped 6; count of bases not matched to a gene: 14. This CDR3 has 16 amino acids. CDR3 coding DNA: TGTGCCAGCAGTTTTCCCGAGCGGGATGTCGCGGGCGAGCAGTACTTC. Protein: CASSFPERDVAGEQYF.

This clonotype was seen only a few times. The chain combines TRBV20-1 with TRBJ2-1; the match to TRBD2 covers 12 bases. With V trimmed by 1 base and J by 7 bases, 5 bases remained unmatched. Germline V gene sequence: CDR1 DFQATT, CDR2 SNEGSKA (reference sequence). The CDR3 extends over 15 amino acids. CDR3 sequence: CSARVTSGGRNEQFF. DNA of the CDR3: TGCAGTGCTAGAGTGACTAGCGGGGGTAGGAATGAGCAGTTCTTC.

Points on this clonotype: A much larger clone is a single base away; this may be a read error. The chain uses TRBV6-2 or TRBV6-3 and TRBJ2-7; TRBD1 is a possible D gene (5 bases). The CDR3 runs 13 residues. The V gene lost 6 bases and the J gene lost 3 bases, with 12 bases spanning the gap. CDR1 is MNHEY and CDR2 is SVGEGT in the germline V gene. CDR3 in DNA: TGTGCCAGCAGGTACGGACACTACTACGAGCAGTACTTC. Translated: CASRYGHYYEQYF.

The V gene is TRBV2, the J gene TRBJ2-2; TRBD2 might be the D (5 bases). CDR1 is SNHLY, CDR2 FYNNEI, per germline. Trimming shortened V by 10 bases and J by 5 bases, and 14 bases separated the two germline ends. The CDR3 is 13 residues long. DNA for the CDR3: TGTGCCACCCACGACGGGGAAACCGGGGAGCTGTTTTTT. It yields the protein CATHDGETGELFF.

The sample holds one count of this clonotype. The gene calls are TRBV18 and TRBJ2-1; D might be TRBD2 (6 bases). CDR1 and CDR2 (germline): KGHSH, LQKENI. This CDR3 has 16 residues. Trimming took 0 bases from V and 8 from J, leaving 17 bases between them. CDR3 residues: CASSPPSGGAMDEQFF. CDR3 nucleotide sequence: TGTGCCAGCTCACCACCGTCCGGGGGAGCCATGGATGAGCAGTTCTTC.

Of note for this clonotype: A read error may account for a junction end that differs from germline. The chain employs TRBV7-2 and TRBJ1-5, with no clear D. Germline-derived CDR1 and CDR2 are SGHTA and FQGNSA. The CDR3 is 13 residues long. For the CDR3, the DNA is TGTGCCAGCAGCTTAGTCCAGAATCAGCCCCGGCATTTT. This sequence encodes CASSLVQNQPRHF. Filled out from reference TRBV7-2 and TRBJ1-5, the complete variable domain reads GAGVSQSPSNKVTEKGKDVELRCDPISGHTALYWYRQSLGQGLEFLIYFQGNSAPDKSGLPSDRFSAERTGGSVSTLTIQRTQQEDSAVYLCASSLVQNQPRHFGDGTRLSIL.

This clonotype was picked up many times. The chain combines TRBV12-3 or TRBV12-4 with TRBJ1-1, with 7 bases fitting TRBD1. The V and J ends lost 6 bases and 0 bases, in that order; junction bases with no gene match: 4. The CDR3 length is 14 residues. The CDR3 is CASSLQGLNTEAFF. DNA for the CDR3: TGTGCCAGCAGCTTACAGGGGCTGAACACTGAAGCTTTCTTT.

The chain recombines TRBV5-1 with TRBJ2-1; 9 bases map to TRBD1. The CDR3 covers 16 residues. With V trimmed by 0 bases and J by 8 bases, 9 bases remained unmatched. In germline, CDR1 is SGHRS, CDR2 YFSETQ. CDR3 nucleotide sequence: TGCGCCAGCAGCTTGGCCGGGACAGGGTCTAGGTATGAGCAGTTCTTC. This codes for CASSLAGTGSRYEQFF.